Listed below are T cell receptor beta chains from one sample, sequenced in a study of T cell responses to AZD1222 COVID-19 vaccine. Profiling relied on immunoSEQ multiplex PCR, and the TCRdb table lists in-frame clones only, not all of them. The sample lists 57,000 or so clones, around 80% seen once, with about 3.7% in the top ten. Sequenced here: peripheral blood, sampled 28 days after the second AZD1222 dose. Every receptor here comes from an adult who received the AZD1222 COVID-19 vaccine. The CDR3 runs from the conserved cysteine through the conserved F or W. The D gene is left open where the match is weak. The size entry is marked missing in some rows and otherwise reads once, few, many or a size class.

CDR3 protein,CDR3 DNA,V gene,D gene,J gene,clone size
CSASSGNTEAFF,TGCAGTGCTAGTTCAGGGAACACTGAAGCTTTCTTT,TRBV20-1,NA,TRBJ1-1,NA
CASSVAPAYEQYF,TGTGCCAGCAGCGTAGCCCCGGCCTACGAGCAGTACTTC,TRBV9,NA,TRBJ2-7,NA
CASSEAATGGYEQYF,TGTGCCAGCAGTGAAGCAGCGACAGGGGGCTACGAGCAGTACTTC,TRBV6-1,TRBD1,TRBJ2-7,NA
CASSPGSVSGNTIYF,TGTGCCAGCTCACCGGGATCGGTATCCGGAAACACCATATATTTT,TRBV18,NA,TRBJ1-3,NA
CASSWGQGRFSSYNSPLHF,TGTGCCAGCAGTTGGGGACAGGGCAGATTTAGCTCCTATAATTCACCCCTCCACTTT,TRBV7-2,TRBD1,TRBJ1-6,few
CASSAGDYGYTF,TGCGCCAGCAGTGCAGGGGACTATGGCTACACCTTC,TRBV10-1,NA,TRBJ1-2,NA
CASSLSGSYNSPLHF,TGTGCCAGCAGTTTATCAGGATCCTATAATTCACCCCTCCACTTT,TRBV28,NA,TRBJ1-6,NA
CASSLPGQRALGNSPLHF,TGTGCCAGCAGTCTCCCGGGACAGCGAGCGCTGGGTAATTCACCCCTCCACTTT,TRBV28,TRBD1,TRBJ1-6,NA
CASSEGTDSRTEAFF,TGTGCCAGCAGTGAAGGGACAGATAGTCGGACTGAAGCTTTCTTT,TRBV6-1,NA,TRBJ1-1,NA
CASSQQADNEQFF,TGTGCCAGCAGCCAACAAGCGGACAATGAGCAGTTCTTC,TRBV5-4,NA,TRBJ2-1,NA
CSASSGELTNTEAFF,TGCAGTGCTAGTTCGGGCGAGCTAACGAACACTGAAGCTTTCTTT,TRBV20-1,NA,TRBJ1-1,NA
CASSRTGLAKNIQYF,TGTGCCAGCAGCCGCACAGGATTAGCCAAAAACATTCAGTACTTC,TRBV11-2,NA,TRBJ2-4,few
CASSLRQGGSLGVNEKLFF,TGTGCCAGCAGCTTACGACAGGGAGGGTCCCTGGGGGTTAATGAAAAACTGTTTTTT,TRBV7-9,TRBD1,TRBJ1-4,NA
CASSLRPRDGELFF,TGTGCCAGCAGCTTAAGGCCCCGAGACGGGGAGCTGTTTTTT,TRBV7-8,NA,TRBJ2-2,NA
CASSLDRARDGYTF,TGCGCCAGCAGCTTGGACAGGGCTCGAGATGGCTACACCTTC,TRBV5-1,NA,TRBJ1-2,NA
CASSVGQGADEQYF,TGTGCCAGCAGCGTCGGACAGGGGGCGGATGAGCAGTACTTC,TRBV9,TRBD1,TRBJ2-7,medium-sized
CASSTTGVATQIPLHF,TGTGCCAGCAGCACGACAGGGGTCGCCACTCAAATTCCCCTCCACTTT,TRBV5-6,TRBD1,TRBJ1-6,NA
CASSKSGILSGNTIYF,TGTGCCAGTAGTAAGTCTGGGATCCTCTCTGGAAACACCATATATTTT,TRBV19,NA,TRBJ1-3,NA
CASSRGQPGSYEQYF,TGTGCCAGCTCACGGGGACAGCCCGGATCCTACGAGCAGTACTTC,TRBV18,TRBD1,TRBJ2-7,NA
CAISERQNTEAFF,TGTGCCATCAGTGAGCGACAGAACACTGAAGCTTTCTTT,TRBV10-3,NA,TRBJ1-1,NA
CASSLSAGPSGSPLHF,TGTGCCAGCAGTTTATCGGCAGGGCCTAGTGGTTCACCCCTCCACTTT,TRBV28,NA,TRBJ1-6,NA
CASSDGSHGYTF,TGTGCCAGCAGTGACGGATCTCATGGCTACACCTTC,TRBV28,NA,TRBJ1-2,NA
CASSQALRGQETQYF,TGTGCCAGCAGCCAAGCCCTTCGGGGACAAGAGACCCAGTACTTC,TRBV3-1/TRBV3-2,NA,TRBJ2-5,NA
CASSGTSGETQYF,TGTGCCAGCAGCGGGACTAGCGGTGAGACCCAGTACTTC,TRBV7-3,TRBD2,TRBJ2-5,NA
CASSGHTGGGYTF,TGTGCCAGCAGCGGCCACACAGGGGGCGGCTACACCTTC,TRBV7-8,TRBD1,TRBJ1-2,NA
CASSSRSRETQYF,TGTGCCAGCAGCTCTCGATCAAGAGAGACCCAGTACTTC,TRBV7-9,NA,TRBJ2-5,NA
CASSARQSTDTQYF,TGTGCCAGCAGCGCCAGACAGAGCACAGATACGCAGTATTTT,TRBV5-5,NA,TRBJ2-3,NA
CASSPAGPYSNQPQHF,TGTGCCAGCTCACCAGCAGGACCTTATAGCAATCAGCCCCAGCATTTT,TRBV18,NA,TRBJ1-5,NA
CASSQDPSDTQYF,TGTGCCAGCAGCCAAGATCCTTCGGATACGCAGTATTTT,TRBV3-1/TRBV3-2,NA,TRBJ2-3,NA
CASSYSEGNTEAFF,TGTGCCAGCAGTTACTCGGAGGGGAACACTGAAGCTTTCTTT,TRBV6-6,NA,TRBJ1-1,NA
CASSELSVAGNEKLFF,TGTGCCAGCAGCGAGCTCTCGGTGGCCGGTAATGAAAAACTGTTTTTT,TRBV7-2,NA,TRBJ1-4,NA
CASSLGGQGEQPQHF,TGTGCCAGCAGCTTAGGGGGACAGGGGGAACAGCCCCAGCATTTT,TRBV7-8,TRBD1,TRBJ1-5,NA
CASRPSGEDEKLFF,TGTGCCAGCAGGCCTTCAGGAGAGGATGAAAAACTGTTTTTT,TRBV6-2/TRBV6-3,NA,TRBJ1-4,NA
CASSPRPYGGLTQETQYF,TGTGCCAGCAGTCCCCGGCCTTACGGGGGGCTAACCCAAGAGACCCAGTACTTC,TRBV6-6,NA,TRBJ2-5,NA
CASSRQGATDTQYF,TGTGCCAGTAGTAGACAGGGGGCCACAGATACGCAGTATTTT,TRBV19,TRBD1,TRBJ2-3,NA
CASSAAPDTEAFF,TGTGCCAGCTCTGCTGCACCGGACACTGAAGCTTTCTTT,TRBV18,NA,TRBJ1-1,once
CASSTRGVGSNQPQHF,TGTGCCAGCAGCACCCGGGGCGTAGGGAGCAATCAGCCCCAGCATTTT,TRBV7-8,NA,TRBJ1-5,NA
CASSLAAGLDQPQHF,TGTGCCAGCAGCTTGGCCGCAGGGCTTGATCAGCCCCAGCATTTT,TRBV5-5,NA,TRBJ1-5,NA
CASSYSPEAYNEQFF,TGTGCCAGCAGTTACTCCCCGGAAGCCTACAATGAGCAGTTCTTC,TRBV6-5,NA,TRBJ2-1,once
CASSQDRDSYNEQFF,TGCGCCAGCAGCCAAGACAGGGACAGTTACAATGAGCAGTTCTTC,TRBV4-3,TRBD1,TRBJ2-1,NA
CASSPGLDQPQHF,TGTGCCAGCAGTCCGGGCCTCGATCAGCCCCAGCATTTT,TRBV6-5,NA,TRBJ1-5,few
CASSYAGGPNYGYTF,TGTGCCAGCAGTTACGCAGGGGGTCCTAACTATGGCTACACCTTC,TRBV27,TRBD1,TRBJ1-2,NA
CASSLRQGVGTNEKLFF,TGTGCCAGCAGCTTAAGGCAGGGTGTAGGGACTAATGAAAAACTGTTTTTT,TRBV7-2,NA,TRBJ1-4,NA
CASSRPGQETYEQYF,TGTGCCAGCAGCCGACCGGGACAGGAAACCTACGAGCAGTACTTC,TRBV6-5,TRBD1,TRBJ2-7,NA
CASSLAGEGYNEQFF,TGTGCCAGCAGTTTAGCGGGGGAGGGCTACAATGAGCAGTTCTTC,TRBV28,TRBD2,TRBJ2-1,NA
CASSPETGLSGNTIYF,TGTGCCAGCAGCCCTGAGACAGGTCTCTCTGGAAACACCATATATTTT,TRBV6-2/TRBV6-3,NA,TRBJ1-3,NA
CASSEGKRAQHF,TGTGCCAGCAGTGAAGGGAAGCGCGCCCAGCATTTT,TRBV6-1,NA,TRBJ1-5,NA
CAWCWRGADTQYF,TGTGCCTGGTGTTGGAGGGGCGCAGATACGCAGTATTTT,TRBV30,NA,TRBJ2-3,NA
CASSSRQGANTGELFF,TGCGCCAGCAGCTCCAGACAGGGGGCGAACACCGGGGAGCTGTTTTTT,TRBV5-1,TRBD1,TRBJ2-2,NA
CASSWNTEAFF,TGTGCCAGCAGTTGGAACACTGAAGCTTTCTTT,TRBV11-3,NA,TRBJ1-1,NA
CASSVGRSGRGGDTQYF,TGTGCCAGCAGCGTAGGACGCTCGGGGCGCGGCGGAGATACGCAGTATTTT,TRBV9,NA,TRBJ2-3,few
CATSRGQGGGGNEKLFF,TGTGCCACCAGCAGAGGCCAAGGGGGCGGCGGGAATGAAAAACTGTTTTTT,TRBV15,TRBD1,TRBJ1-4,NA
CASSVTGPPYEQYF,TGTGCCAGCAGTGTGACGGGGCCCCCCTACGAGCAGTACTTC,TRBV2,NA,TRBJ2-7,once
CASSLRRDRGRDEQYF,TGTGCCAGCAGCCTCCGCCGGGACAGGGGAAGGGACGAGCAGTACTTC,TRBV28,TRBD1,TRBJ2-7,NA
CASSLRLEAEAFF,TGTGCCAGCAGCCTTAGATTGGAAGCTGAAGCTTTCTTT,TRBV11-2,NA,TRBJ1-1,NA